The text below deals with one T cell receptor beta chain. Its specificity is unknown. MiXCR was run by TCRdb on the reads, yielding one entry per CDR3 protein. The data contain about 570,000 distinct CDR3 sequences, 35% to 50% of them singletons. The data were taken from a study of T cell repertoires in cytomegalovirus infection. This receptor was taken from a human donor in good health (CMV status not recorded). Some clones in this sample may be carry-over from other donors' samples. Here the sequenced sample was cultured PBMCs, taken from culture after CMV antigen stimulation.

In nucleotides, the CDR3 is TGTGCTAGTGGCTTAAGACAGGGGGGCTCCTACGAGCAGTACTTC. It yields the protein CASGLRQGGSYEQYF. The J gene is TRBJ2-7, the V gene TRBV12-5, with 9 bases fitting TRBD1. Trimming removed 6 bases from V and 0 bases from J; junction bases left unmatched: 6. This CDR3 comprises 15 residues. Per the germline V gene, CDR1 is LGHNT and CDR2 is FRNRAP.